The 30 T cell receptor beta chains presented below share a single source sample, sequenced in a study of OX40 agonist ivuxolimab in advanced cancers. Data came from immunoSEQ multiplex PCR; TCRdb stores just in-frame clones and leaves some out. The table shows some 19,000 clones, with approximately 72% occurring only once. Sequenced here: CD4+ or CD8+ T cells sorted from blood, sampled in a trial of the OX40 agonist ivuxolimab. These receptors all stem from an adult with an advanced solid tumor such as melanoma, head and neck, liver or kidney cancer.

V is TRBV7-9 and J is TRBJ2-3; 7 bases align to TRBD1. Germline values: CDR1 SEHNR, CDR2 FQNEAQ (reference sequence). V dropped 5 bases and J dropped 2; count of bases not matched to a gene: 10. The CDR3 sequence is 16 residues long. CDR3 sequence: CASSPRGQRYTDTQYF. The CDR3 region has the DNA TGTGCCAGCAGCCCCCGGGGACAGCGTTACACAGATACGCAGTATTTT. The complete variable domain, with remaining parts taken from reference TRBV7-9 and TRBJ2-3, reads DTGVSQNPRHKITKRGQNVTFRCDPISEHNRLYWYRQTLGQGPEFLTYFQNEAQLEKSRLLSDRFSAERPKGSFSTLEIQRTEQGDSAMYLCASSPRGQRYTDTQYFGPGTRLTVL.

This chain connects TRBV6-1 to TRBJ2-7; 9 bases fit TRBD1. V was pared by 0 bases and J by 7 bases, with 13 bases of the junction left unmatched. The CDR3 runs to 17 residues. CDR1 MNHNS and CDR2 SASEGT come from the germline V gene. CDR3: CASSEASTGTGMWEQYF. In DNA, the CDR3 is TGTGCCAGCAGTGAAGCGTCCACCGGGACAGGGATGTGGGAGCAGTACTTC.

The chain employs TRBV9 and TRBJ2-1, with D possibly TRBD1 on 5 matching bases. V was cut by 2 bases and J by 7 bases, with 16 bases left in between. Germline loops: CDR1 SGDLS, CDR2 YYNGEE. The CDR3 runs 15 residues. The CDR3, as DNA: TGTGCCAGCAGCGTGTTAGGACACTGGAAAAATGAGCAGTTCTTC. As protein: CASSVLGHWKNEQFF.

The chain couples TRBV5-1 to TRBJ2-2; D tentatively reads TRBD1 or TRBD2 (6 bases each). Deletions cut 2 bases from V and 5 bases from J, with 10 bases between. From germline, CDR1 is SGHRS and CDR2 YFSETQ. The CDR3 length is 14 residues. Here the CDR3 DNA reads TGCGCCAGCAGCTTCACGGGGGCAACCGGGGAGCTGTTTTTT. Translated: CASSFTGATGELFF.

This rearrangement joins TRBV5-6 to TRBJ2-7, with D possibly matching TRBD2 (6 bases). Germline V gene lookup returns CDR1 SGHDT and CDR2 YYEEEE. Trimming removed 4 bases from V and 0 bases from J, with 8 bases in between. The CDR3 spans 13 residues. Here the CDR3 reads CASSGGTSYEQYF. In nucleotides, the CDR3 is TGTGCCAGCAGCGGGGGGACCTCCTACGAGCAGTACTTC. The full variable domain, in which reference TRBV5-6 and TRBJ2-7 provide the parts outside the CDR3, is DAGVTQSPTHLIKTRGQQVTLRCSPKSGHDTVSWYQQALGQGPQFIFQYYEEEERQRGNFPDRFSGHQFPNYSSELNVNALLLGDSALYLCASSGGTSYEQYFGPGTRLTVT.

CDR3 in amino acids: CASSQGGGAYNEQFF. The CDR3 region has the DNA TGTGCCAGCAGCCAGGGGGGTGGGGCCTACAATGAGCAGTTCTTC. The rearrangement links TRBV9 to TRBJ2-1; tentative D call: TRBD1 (7 bases). Germline CDR1 SGDLS, CDR2 YYNGEE. The CDR3 is 15 residues long. The V end lost 4 bases, the J end lost 2 bases, and 13 bases lay between the germline ends.

This chain joins TRBV4-1 and TRBJ2-3; D may be TRBD2 (6 bases). Germline-derived CDR1 and CDR2 are MGHRA and YSYEKL. The length of the CDR3 is 16 residues. Trimming removed 0 bases from V and 1 base from J, with 11 bases in between. The CDR3 DNA is TGCGCCAGCAGCCAAGAAGGTGGGGAGGGCACAGATACGCAGTATTTT. This encodes CASSQEGGEGTDTQYF.

The chain couples TRBV6-6 to TRBJ2-5; 10 bases agree with TRBD2. The V gene's germline CDR1 is MNHNY and CDR2 SVGAGI (reference sequence). V trimming: 0 bases; J trimming: 1 base; junction bases outside the gene matches: 2. CDR3 length equals 16 residues. This chain's CDR3 is CASSYSAGGIQETQYF. The CDR3, as DNA: TGTGCCAGCAGTTACTCAGCGGGGGGGATCCAAGAGACCCAGTACTTC.

The gene calls are TRBV4-1 and TRBJ2-7; tentatively, D is TRBD2 (6 bases). CDR1 MGHRA and CDR2 YSYEKL come from the germline V gene. V lost 2 bases to trimming and J lost 4 bases, with 9 bases between them. The CDR3 contains 13 residues. Here the CDR3 DNA reads TGCGCCAGCAGCCAAAGCGGGTGGTACGAGCAGTACTTC. Its protein is CASSQSGWYEQYF.

This clone turned up a few times. This CDR3 is CASSERQTDTQYF. Here the CDR3 DNA reads TGTGCCAGCAGTGAGCGACAGACAGATACGCAGTATTTT. The chain links TRBV6-4 to TRBJ2-3, with a weak D call TRBD1 (5 bases). Germline V gene sequence: CDR1 MRHNA, CDR2 SNTAGT. This CDR3 has 13 amino acids. Trimming removed 3 bases at V and 3 bases at J, with 7 bases between.

The J gene is TRBJ1-5, the V gene TRBV28; no clear D. Trimming pared 3 bases from V and 4 bases from J, leaving 7 bases between. CDR3 size: 13 residues. The germline V gene has CDR1 MDHEN and CDR2 SYDVKM. CDR3 coding DNA: TGTGCCAGCAGTTTTGCTGGGAATCAGCCCCAGCATTTT. It specifies CASSFAGNQPQHF.

This clone has just one count. This chain connects TRBV7-8 to TRBJ1-5; possibly TRBD1 for D (5 bases). CDR1 is SGHVS, CDR2 FQNEAQ, per germline. CDR3 length: 14 residues. V shed 5 bases and J shed 5 bases, with 13 bases lying between them. CDR3 loop: CASSPDSGYQPQHF. The CDR3, as DNA: TGTGCCAGCAGCCCTGACAGCGGATATCAGCCCCAGCATTTT.

In the case of this clone: One end of the junction fails to match germline, which may point to a read error. Other DNA sequences in this sample translate to the same CDR3. The chain combines TRBV11-2 with TRBJ2-2, with TRBD2 as a possible D gene (6 bases). The CDR3 spans 17 residues. The germline V gene encodes CDR1 SGHAT and CDR2 FQNNGV. CDR3 nucleotides: TGCGCCAGCAGCCCGAGGTGGGCGGGGCACTCTACCGGGGAGCTGTTTTTT. Translating it yields CASSPRWAGHSTGELFF.

The V call is TRBV9, the J call TRBJ2-7; TRBD2 agrees at 11 bases. Trimming removed 0 bases from V and 5 bases from J; junction bases left unmatched: 10. CDR3 length: 17 amino acids. Per the germline V gene, CDR1 is SGDLS and CDR2 is YYNGEE. The CDR3 spells CASSVDNSGGALHEQYF. CDR3 bases: TGTGCCAGCAGCGTAGATAATAGCGGGGGGGCCCTGCACGAGCAGTACTTC.

The rearrangement uses TRBV27 and TRBJ2-2; D is unresolved. The germline gives CDR1 MNHEY, CDR2 SMNVEV (reference sequence). The CDR3 is 13 residues long. V lost 3 bases and J lost 3, with 5 bases in between. CDR3 residues: CASSLAYTGELFF. The CDR3 nucleotides are TGTGCCAGCAGTTTGGCGTACACCGGGGAGCTGTTTTTT.

The chain is built from TRBV6-6 and TRBJ2-7; 7 nucleotides align to TRBD2. Germline assignment: CDR1 MNHNY and CDR2 SVGAGI (reference sequence). The length of the CDR3 is 15 residues. V lost 5 bases to trimming and J lost 3 bases; unmatched junction nucleotides: 10. CDR3 sequence: CASSPSGTGGYEQYF. The CDR3 DNA follows: TGTGCCAGCAGTCCTTCCGGGACGGGGGGCTACGAGCAGTACTTC.

This chain joins TRBV11-1 and TRBJ2-7; D perhaps matches TRBD1 (6 bases). CDR1 is SGHAT, CDR2 FQDESV, per germline (reference sequence). Deletions cut 2 bases from V and 1 base from J, with 9 bases between. The CDR3 loop spans 14 amino acids. Here the CDR3 reads CASSLIQGSYEQYF. The CDR3 region has the DNA TGTGCCAGCAGCTTAATACAGGGATCCTACGAGCAGTACTTC. The full variable domain, in which reference TRBV11-1 and TRBJ2-7 provide the parts outside the CDR3, is EAEVAQSPRYKITEKSQAVAFWCDPISGHATLYWYRQILGQGPELLVQFQDESVVDDSQLPKDRFSAERLKGVDSTLKIQPAELGDSAMYLCASSLIQGSYEQYFGPGTRLTVT.

The chain uses TRBV6-1 and TRBJ2-7; D gene uncertain. V lost 6 bases and J 4 bases, leaving 16 bases between the germline ends. This CDR3 spans 14 amino acids. Germline lookup yields CDR1 MNHNS and CDR2 SASEGT. The CDR3 DNA follows: TGTGCCAGCAGCGCGACACTATACCAATACGAGCAGTACTTC. Residues: CASSATLYQYEQYF.

J is TRBJ1-3 and V is TRBV19; D ambiguous. The germline CDR1 and CDR2 sequences are LNHDA and SQIVND (reference sequence). V lost 9 bases to trimming and J lost 0 bases, with 15 bases between them. The length of the CDR3 is 15 residues. CDR3 in DNA: TGTGCCAGCAACGCCCACCATTTCTCTGGAAACACCATATATTTT. This encodes CASNAHHFSGNTIYF.

A few counts support this clone. The chain links TRBV30 to TRBJ1-1; D not resolved. V dropped 2 bases and J dropped 5 bases, with 12 bases sitting between them. The CDR3 consists of 13 residues. Germline CDR1 is GTSNPN and CDR2 is SVGIG (reference sequence). CDR3 in DNA: TGTGCCTGGAGTAGCTGGGCGGAGACTGAAGCTTTCTTT. Its protein is CAWSSWAETEAFF.

To note about this clone: A far larger clone is one base from this, pointing to a likely read error. The sample has other DNA sequences that encode this CDR3 too. V and J are TRBV4-1 and TRBJ2-5; 9 nucleotides line up with TRBD2. Germline V lookup: CDR1 MGHRA, CDR2 YSYEKL. Losses at the gene ends were 4 bases for V and 6 bases for J; bases not matched to a gene: 6. The CDR3 loop spans 14 amino acids. The DNA for the CDR3 is TGCGCCAGCAGCCTCCTTTCTAGCGGGAAGACCCAGTACTTC. Translating gives CASSLLSSGKTQYF.

The V call is TRBV28, the J call TRBJ1-5; perhaps TRBD1 as D (5 bases). This CDR3 has 17 amino acids. Deletions cut 3 bases from V and 7 bases from J, with 22 bases between. The V gene's germline CDR1 is MDHEN and CDR2 SYDVKM. CDR3 sequence reads: CASSLGRRLAAGQPQHF. The CDR3 nucleotides are TGTGCCAGCAGTTTGGGCAGGAGGTTAGCTGCAGGGCAGCCCCAGCATTTT.

This rearrangement joins TRBV13 to TRBJ2-5, with 12 positions matching TRBD2. The germline V gene has CDR1 PRHDT and CDR2 FYEKMQ (reference sequence). This CDR3 spans 15 amino acids. Germline trimming cut 6 bases from V and 2 bases from J; bases unmatched to any gene: 4. CDR3 sequence: CASRDGLAGQETQYF. Here the CDR3 DNA reads TGTGCCAGCAGAGATGGACTAGCGGGGCAAGAGACCCAGTACTTC.

This sequence joins TRBV29-1 and TRBJ2-5; D not resolved. Per germline, CDR1 SQVTM and CDR2 ANQGSEA. Trimming removed 6 bases at V and 11 bases at J, with 7 bases between. CDR3 length: 8 amino acids. In DNA, the CDR3 is TGCAGCGTGCCCGGACAGTACTTC. This codes for CSVPGQYF.

This rearrangement joins TRBV7-9 to TRBJ1-4; D possibly corresponds to TRBD1 (6 bases). Trimming pared 5 bases from V and 0 bases from J, leaving 10 bases between. Germline lookup yields CDR1 SEHNR and CDR2 FQNEAQ (reference sequence). The CDR3 loop spans 15 amino acids. CDR3 in DNA: TGTGCCAGCAGCACCAGACAGGCAACTAATGAAAAACTGTTTTTT. Translated: CASSTRQATNEKLFF.

CDR3 sequence reads: CASSPVAWGREQFF. The CDR3 nucleotides are TGTGCCAGCAGCCCGGTGGCGTGGGGACGAGAGCAGTTCTTC. The rearrangement uses TRBV7-3 and TRBJ2-1; the D gene could be TRBD1 or TRBD2 (5 bases each). Germline CDR1 and CDR2: SGHTA and FQGTGA. CDR3 length equals 14 residues. V was pared by 5 bases and J by 10 bases, with 18 bases between.

The count of this clone is one. The chain couples TRBV7-9 to TRBJ2-1; D gene ambiguous. The CDR3 consists of 11 residues. Germline V gene sequence: CDR1 SEHNR, CDR2 FQNEAQ (reference sequence). Trimming pared 5 bases from V and 10 bases from J, leaving 9 bases between. The CDR3 protein is CASSIQREQFF. CDR3 sequence (DNA): TGTGCCAGCAGCATTCAACGCGAGCAGTTCTTC.

This clone was seen only a few times. V usage is TRBV7-3 and J usage is TRBJ2-1, with TRBD2 matching over 11 bases. Germline V gives CDR1 SGHTA, CDR2 FQGTGA. The CDR3 has 15 amino acids. The V gene end was trimmed by 4 bases and the J gene end by 9 bases; junction bases not matched to a gene: 8. DNA for the CDR3: TGTGCCAGCAGCTCTCTTAGCGGGGGGGCGAGTGAGCAGTTCTTC. It yields the protein CASSSLSGGASEQFF.

This clone was observed a few times. V gene TRBV5-6 combines with J gene TRBJ2-5; no definite D call. V shed 1 base and J shed 7 bases, with 8 bases lying between them. Germline CDR1 and CDR2: SGHDT and YYEEEE. This CDR3 comprises 12 residues. The CDR3 DNA follows: TGTGCCAGCAGCTTGTCATTTTCGACCCAGTACTTC. Translated: CASSLSFSTQYF.

This clone was found a few times. The chain joins TRBV9 to TRBJ1-2; 7 bases line up with TRBD1. The CDR3 runs 16 residues. CDR1 is SGDLS and CDR2 is YYNGEE in the germline V gene. V shed 0 bases and J 4 bases; nucleotides not matched to a gene: 9. The chain's CDR3 is CASSVATRGLGYGYTF. The CDR3 region has the DNA TGTGCCAGCAGCGTAGCTACGAGGGGGCTAGGCTATGGCTACACCTTC. Combining the CDR3 with reference TRBV9 and TRBJ1-2 gives the whole variable domain DSGVTQTPKHLITATGQRVTLRCSPRSGDLSVYWYQQSLDQGLQFLIQYYNGEERAKGNILERFSAQQFPDLHSELNLSSLELGDSALYFCASSVATRGLGYGYTFGSGTRLTVV.